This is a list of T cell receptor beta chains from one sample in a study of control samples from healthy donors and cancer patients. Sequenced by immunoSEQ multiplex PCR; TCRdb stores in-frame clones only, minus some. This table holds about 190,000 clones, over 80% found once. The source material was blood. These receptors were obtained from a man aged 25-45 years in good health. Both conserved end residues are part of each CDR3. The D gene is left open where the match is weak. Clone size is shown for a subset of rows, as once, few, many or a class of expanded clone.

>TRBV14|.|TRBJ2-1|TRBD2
TGTGCCAGCAGCCGACTAGCGGGGGGGCGCAATGAGCAGTTCTTC
CASSRLAGGRNEQFF
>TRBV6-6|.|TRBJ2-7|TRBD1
TGTGCCAGCAATCAGAAGGGACAGAGGATCACCTACGAGCAGTACTTC
CASNQKGQRITYEQYF
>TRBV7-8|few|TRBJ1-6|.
TGTGCCAGCAGCTATGACAGGTCCTACCTCGTAGATAATTCACCCCTCCACTTT
CASSYDRSYLVDNSPLHF
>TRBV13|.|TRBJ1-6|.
TGTGCCAGCAGCTCCACGAGCCCCAATTCACCCCTCCACTTT
CASSSTSPNSPLHF
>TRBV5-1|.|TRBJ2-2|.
TGCGCCAGCAGCGACGGAATAAACACCGGGGAGCTGTTTTTT
CASSDGINTGELFF
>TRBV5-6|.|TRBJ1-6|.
TGTGCCAGCAGCTTGGGACAGAGAGATAATTCACCCCTCCACTTT
CASSLGQRDNSPLHF
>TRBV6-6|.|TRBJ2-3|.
TGTGCCAGCTTTGGAACAGGGCAACGTACAGATACGCAGTATTTT
CASFGTGQRTDTQYF
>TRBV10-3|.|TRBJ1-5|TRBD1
TGTGCCATCAGTGACGGGACAGGAATTCAGCCCCAGCATTTT
CAISDGTGIQPQHF
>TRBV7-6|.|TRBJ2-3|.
TGTGCCAGCAGCTTAGTGTCTGGGGGACACACAGATACGCAGTATTTT
CASSLVSGGHTDTQYF
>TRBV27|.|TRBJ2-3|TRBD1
TGTGCCAGCAGTCCGTATCCCTCAGGGGGCGGCACAGATACGCAGTATTTT
CASSPYPSGGGTDTQYF
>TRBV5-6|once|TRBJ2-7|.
TGTGCCAGCAGCCTTCGGGACACCACCTACGAGCAGTACTTC
CASSLRDTTYEQYF
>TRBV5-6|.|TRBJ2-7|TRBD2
TGTGCCAGCAGCCGAGTCAGGAGCGGGGAGGCCTACGAGCAGTACTTC
CASSRVRSGEAYEQYF
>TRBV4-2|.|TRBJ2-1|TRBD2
TGTGCCAGCAGCCAACCTAGCGGGGGGGCCACTGAGCAGTTCTTC
CASSQPSGGATEQFF
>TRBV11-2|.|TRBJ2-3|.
TGTGCCAGCAGCTTAGATACAGCGGGTACGCAGTATTTT
CASSLDTAGTQYF
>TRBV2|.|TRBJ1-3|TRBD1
TGTGCCAGCCGAAAGGACAGGCAGCTATCCTATTCCTCCTCTGGAAACACCATATATTTT
CASRKDRQLSYSSSGNTIYF
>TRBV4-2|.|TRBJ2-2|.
TGTGCCAGCAGCCCAGCGCGACATATGAACACCGGGGAGCTGTTTTTT
CASSPARHMNTGELFF
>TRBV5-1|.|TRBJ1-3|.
TGCGCCAGCAGCTTGGGAGATAGTAGCTCTGGAAACACCATATATTTT
CASSLGDSSSGNTIYF